This TCR beta chain appears in the sequencing data of a study of OX40 agonist ivuxolimab in advanced cancers. The wider study: Patients assigned to dose escalation were diagnosed with hepatocellular carcinoma, melanoma, renal cell or head and neck cancer. Earlier treatment with anti-PD-1, anti-PD-L1 or anti-CTLA-4 was permitted, and roughly 40% had received some. Study-wide results and limits: At 0.1 to 3.0 mg/kg, clonal expansion of CD4+ and CD8+ blood T cells had occurred by week 6. The investigators did not determine what antigen specificity the expanded peripheral T cells had.

With 1 base removed from V and 8 bases from J, the gap between germline ends came to 10 bases. The CDR3 is made up of 13 amino acids. Germline V gene lookup returns CDR1 LGHNA and CDR2 YNFKEQ. Note on this clone: What it binds is not known.

Some clones are missing from TCRdb's copy, which holds only in-frame ones; the method was immunoSEQ multiplex PCR. The sample carries some 110,000 clones, just under 95% recorded once. This chain connects TRBV4-2 to TRBJ2-3; D not resolved. This receptor was identified in an adult with an advanced solid tumor such as melanoma, head and neck, liver or kidney cancer. The sequencing used CD4+ or CD8+ T cells sorted from blood, collected in a trial of the OX40 agonist ivuxolimab. CDR3 protein: CASSQVSPGTQYF. Here the CDR3 DNA reads TGTGCCAGCAGCCAAGTCTCCCCGGGTACGCAGTATTTT.